These 7 T cell receptor beta chains came from one sample sequenced in a study of post-analysis software for immune sequencing data. cDNA libraries of TCR beta carried unique molecular identifiers. TCRdb reanalysed the PCR reads using MiXCR and keeps one entry per CDR3 protein. The sample records roughly 800,000 distinct CDR3 sequences, about 57% being singletons. General study points: Compared with controls, patients had more of roughly 5 TRBV segments, including TRBV5-6, TRBV5-1 and TRBV20-1.

The antigens for these receptors are not known. Sequenced input: blood. The source of these receptors is a girl between 5 and 17 years old with multiple sclerosis.

The rearrangement links TRBV24-1 to TRBJ2-7; D remains ambiguous. Germline V gene lookup returns CDR1 KGHDR and CDR2 SFDVKD. V shed 4 bases and J shed 0 bases, with 9 bases lying between them. The CDR3 runs to 14 residues. The DNA for the CDR3 is TGTGCCACCAGTGAATTGGCATTCTCCTACGAGCAGTACTTC. It is translated as CATSELAFSYEQYF.

The chain has TRBV9 and TRBJ2-4, with D possibly TRBD1 on 5 matching bases. The DNA end favors TRBJ2-7, so the J call may be wrong. The V gene's germline CDR1 is SGDLS and CDR2 YYNGEE. The CDR3 is made up of 15 amino acids. The CDR3 sequence is CASSVEGAGPYEQYF. For the CDR3, the DNA is TGTGCCAGCAGCGTAGAAGGGGCTGGCCCCTACGAGCAGTACTTC.

The J gene is TRBJ2-7, the V gene TRBV14; D is perhaps TRBD2 (5 bases). Trimming took 0 bases from V and 4 from J, leaving 13 bases between them. This CDR3 has 15 residues. Germline CDR1 SGHDN, CDR2 FVKESK. The CDR3 DNA reads TGTGCCAGCAGCCAAGACCCCGGACTTCGATACGAGCAGTACTTC. Amino acid sequence: CASSQDPGLRYEQYF.

V and J are TRBV29-1 and TRBJ2-1; D call uncertain. This CDR3 is 14 amino acids long. V lost 6 bases and J lost 0, with 12 bases in between. CDR1 SQVTM and CDR2 ANQGSEA come from the germline V gene. As DNA, the CDR3 is TGCAGCGTGACCAAACCGAACTCCTACAATGAGCAGTTCTTC. Protein sequence: CSVTKPNSYNEQFF.

The rearrangement links TRBV7-2 to TRBJ1-5; TRBD1 aligns across 10 bases. The CDR3 length is 15 residues. The V gene's germline CDR1 is SGHTA and CDR2 FQGNSA. The trim removed 3 bases at V and 6 bases at J, leaving 5 bases unmatched. The CDR3 DNA follows: TGTGCCAGCAGCTTTTCTGACAGGGGGCGTCAGCCCCAGCATTTT. This encodes CASSFSDRGRQPQHF.

As for this clonotype: One end of the junction is discordant with germline, which a read error may explain. V gene TRBV2 combines with J gene TRBJ2-7; TRBD2 is a possible D gene (5 bases). The germline CDR1 and CDR2 sequences are SNHLY and FYNNEI. The CDR3 has 14 residues. The CDR3 region is CASVVEGSSYEQYF. CDR3 in DNA: TGTGCCAGTGTGGTTGAGGGCAGCTCCTACGAGCAATACTTC.

J is TRBJ1-2 and V is TRBV6-2 or TRBV6-3; D not resolved. Trimming removed 3 bases from V and 0 bases from J, with 11 bases in between. The CDR3 runs 15 residues. In germline, CDR1 is MNHEY, CDR2 SVGEGT. CDR3 region: CASSYEPMSNYGYTF. The CDR3 DNA follows: TGTGCCAGCAGTTATGAGCCGATGTCTAACTATGGCTACACCTTC.